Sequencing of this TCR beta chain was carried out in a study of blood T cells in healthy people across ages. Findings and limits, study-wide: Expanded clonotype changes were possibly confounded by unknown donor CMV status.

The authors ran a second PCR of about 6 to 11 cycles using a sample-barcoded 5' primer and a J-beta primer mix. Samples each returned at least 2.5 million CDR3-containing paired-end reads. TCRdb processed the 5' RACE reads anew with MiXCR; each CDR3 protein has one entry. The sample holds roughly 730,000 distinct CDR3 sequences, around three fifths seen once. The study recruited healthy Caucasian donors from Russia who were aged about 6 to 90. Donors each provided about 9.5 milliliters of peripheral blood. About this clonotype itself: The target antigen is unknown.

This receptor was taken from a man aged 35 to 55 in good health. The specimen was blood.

The DNA for the CDR3 is TGCAGTGCTAGAGATGGGACCGCGGATAGCACAGATACGCAGTATTTT. Protein sequence: CSARDGTADSTDTQYF. The chain uses TRBV20-1 and TRBJ2-3, with D possibly called TRBD1 or TRBD2 (5 bases each). Trimming took 0 bases from V and 0 from J, leaving 13 bases between them. The CDR3 loop spans 16 amino acids. CDR1 is DFQATT and CDR2 is SNEGSKA in the germline V gene (reference sequence).